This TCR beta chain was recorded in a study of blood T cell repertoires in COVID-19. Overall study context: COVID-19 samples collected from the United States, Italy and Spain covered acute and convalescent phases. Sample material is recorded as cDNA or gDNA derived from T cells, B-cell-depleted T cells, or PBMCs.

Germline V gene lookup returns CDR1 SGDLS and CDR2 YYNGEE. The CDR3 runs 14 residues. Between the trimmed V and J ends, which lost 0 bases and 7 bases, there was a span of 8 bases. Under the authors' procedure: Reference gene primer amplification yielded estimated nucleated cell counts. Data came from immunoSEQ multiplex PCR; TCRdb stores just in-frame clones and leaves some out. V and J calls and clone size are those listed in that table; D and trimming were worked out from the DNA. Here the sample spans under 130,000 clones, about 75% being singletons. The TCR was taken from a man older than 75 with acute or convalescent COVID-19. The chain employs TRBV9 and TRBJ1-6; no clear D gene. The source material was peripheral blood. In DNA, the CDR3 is TGTGCCAGCAGCGTAGTGGGAGACAATTCACCCCTCCACTTT. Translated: CASSVVGDNSPLHF.